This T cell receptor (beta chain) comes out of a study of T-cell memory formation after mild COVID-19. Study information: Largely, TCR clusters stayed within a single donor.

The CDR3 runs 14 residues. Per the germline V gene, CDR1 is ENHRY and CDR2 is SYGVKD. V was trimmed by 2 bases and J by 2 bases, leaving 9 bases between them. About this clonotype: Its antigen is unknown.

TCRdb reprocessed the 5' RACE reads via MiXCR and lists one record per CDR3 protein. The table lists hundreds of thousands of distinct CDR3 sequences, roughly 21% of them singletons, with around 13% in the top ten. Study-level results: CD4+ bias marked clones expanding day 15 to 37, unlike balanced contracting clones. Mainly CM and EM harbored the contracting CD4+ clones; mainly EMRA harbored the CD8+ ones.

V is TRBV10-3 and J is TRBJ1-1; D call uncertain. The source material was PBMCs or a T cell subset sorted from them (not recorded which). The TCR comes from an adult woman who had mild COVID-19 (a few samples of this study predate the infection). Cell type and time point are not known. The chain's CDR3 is CAISESVDNTEAFF. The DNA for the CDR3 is TGTGCCATCAGTGAGAGTGTAGACAACACTGAAGCTTTCTTT.